Below are 22 T cell receptor beta chains sequenced from a single sample in a study of PD-L1 blockade in urothelial cancer. The time point was: pretreatment peripheral blood. TCRdb keeps only in-frame clones here, not all; method: immunoSEQ multiplex PCR. The data contain under 70,000 clones, about 81% of them singletons. Sequencing used PBMCs, obtained around atezolizumab (anti-PD-L1) treatment. These receptors all come from a man between 65 and 80 years old with urothelial cancer.

This clone was seen a single time. The rearrangement links TRBV11-1 to TRBJ2-1; TRBD1 agrees at 9 bases. Germline trimming cut 5 bases from V and 9 bases from J; bases unmatched to any gene: 8. The CDR3 covers 14 residues. Per germline, CDR1 SGHAT and CDR2 FQDESV (reference sequence). CDR3 protein: CASSGYRGQGEQFF. CDR3 coding DNA: TGTGCCAGCAGCGGATACAGGGGGCAGGGTGAGCAGTTCTTC.

The gene calls are TRBV2 and TRBJ1-1; TRBD1 is a possible D gene (5 bases). The CDR3 spans 12 residues. Germline V gene data show CDR1 as SNHLY and CDR2 as FYNNEI. Trimming cost V 8 bases and J 4 bases, with 11 bases left between them. This chain's CDR3 is CASGRVGTEAFF. CDR3 sequence (DNA): TGTGCCAGCGGCAGGGTGGGCACTGAAGCTTTCTTT.

CDR3 residues: CASSIRGAADTQYF. For the CDR3, the DNA is TGTGCCAGTAGTATAAGGGGTGCGGCAGATACGCAGTATTTT. This chain uses TRBV19 with TRBJ2-3; perhaps TRBD1 as D (5 bases). Trimming pared 2 bases from V and 4 bases from J, leaving 10 bases between. This CDR3 is built from 14 residues. Germline CDR1 and CDR2: LNHDA and SQIVND (reference sequence).

J is TRBJ2-1 and V is TRBV18, with D maybe TRBD2 (5 bases). The V and J ends lost 6 bases and 4 bases respectively, with 16 bases between them. Germline CDR1 KGHSH, CDR2 LQKENI. The CDR3 is 15 residues long. The CDR3 nucleotides read TGTGCCAGCTCCTCCCGGGGAGTGGGTTACAATGAGCAGTTCTTC. Residues: CASSSRGVGYNEQFF.

This clone appeared a few times. This chain joins TRBV13 and TRBJ2-1, with 9 positions matching TRBD2. CDR1 and CDR2 from the germline V gene are PRHDT and FYEKMQ (reference sequence). The CDR3 has 14 amino acids. V lost 7 bases, J lost 7 bases, and 8 bases stayed unmatched. The CDR3 DNA reads as TGTGCCAGCATCAAAGCGGGAGGTCGGAATGAGCAGTTCTTC. Protein sequence: CASIKAGGRNEQFF.

On this clone: The junction does not match germline at one end; this may be a read error. This chain uses TRBV7-9 with TRBJ1-2; possibly TRBD1 for D (6 bases). Germline CDR1 is SEHNR and CDR2 is FQNEAQ (reference sequence). The CDR3 is made up of 13 amino acids. The CDR3 sequence is CASSLARGYVYTF. Here the CDR3 DNA reads TGTGCCAGCAGCTTAGCCAGGGGCTATGTCTACACCTTC.

The gene calls are TRBV28 and TRBJ1-2; D perhaps matches TRBD1 (6 bases). This CDR3 is built from 15 residues. Germline CDR1 is MDHEN and CDR2 is SYDVKM. V was trimmed by 2 bases and J by 4 bases, leaving 14 bases between them. CDR3 coding DNA: TGTGCCAGCAGTTTACCCCCAGGACAGAGCTATGGCTACACCTTC. It is translated as CASSLPPGQSYGYTF.

The CDR3 DNA reads TGTGCCAGCAGCACCCGGGGGGGGTCGTACAGTCAGCCCCAGCATTTT. Amino acids: CASSTRGGSYSQPQHF. The chain employs TRBV7-2 and TRBJ1-5, with D tentatively TRBD1 (5 bases). V lost 5 bases, J lost 6 bases, and 20 bases lay in between. The CDR3 has 16 amino acids. Germline V lookup: CDR1 SGHTA, CDR2 FQGNSA. Combining the CDR3 with reference TRBV7-2 and TRBJ1-5 gives the whole variable domain GAGVSQSPSNKVTEKGKDVELRCDPISGHTALYWYRQSLGQGLEFLIYFQGNSAPDKSGLPSDRFSAERTGGSVSTLTIQRTQQEDSAVYLCASSTRGGSYSQPQHFGDGTRLSIL.

The sample holds a few counts of this clone. Other DNA sequences within the sample encode an identical CDR3. The V and J genes are TRBV7-2 and TRBJ2-1, with 10 nucleotides matching TRBD2. Losses at the gene ends were 5 bases for V and 1 base for J; bases not matched to a gene: 2. CDR3 length: 15 residues. Looked up from germline, CDR1 is SGHTA and CDR2 is FQGNSA. CDR3 DNA sequence: TGTGCCAGCAGCCCGACTAGCGGGTCCTACAATGAGCAGTTCTTC. Its protein product is CASSPTSGSYNEQFF.

This clone was counted between two and nine times. V gene TRBV28 combines with J gene TRBJ2-7; 12 bases agree with TRBD2. The CDR3 length is 15 residues. Germline V gene lookup returns CDR1 MDHEN and CDR2 SYDVKM. V lost 7 bases, J lost 2 bases, and 6 bases stayed unmatched. CDR3 sequence reads: CASTDLAGGPYEQYF. The CDR3 DNA is TGTGCCAGCACCGACCTAGCGGGAGGGCCCTACGAGCAGTACTTC.

The J gene is TRBJ1-5, the V gene TRBV28; TRBD1 matches at 7 bases. The CDR3 is 16 amino acids. Germline V lookup: CDR1 MDHEN, CDR2 SYDVKM. J lost 6 bases, V lost 6 bases, and 14 bases had no gene match. CDR3 bases: TGTGCCAGCAGCAGCCTTGAGGGGGCGAGAAGTCAGCCCCAGCATTTT. This codes for CASSSLEGARSQPQHF.

The chain has TRBV2 and TRBJ2-7; no definite D call. The CDR3 runs to 11 residues. The germline V gene has CDR1 SNHLY and CDR2 FYNNEI. Trimming cost V 7 bases and J 2 bases, with 6 bases left between them. CDR3 residues: CASMRTYEQYF. The DNA for the CDR3 is TGTGCCAGCATGAGGACCTACGAGCAGTACTTC. The entire variable domain, with the rest obtained from reference TRBV2 and TRBJ2-7, is as follows: EPEVTQTPSHQVTQMGQEVILRCVPISNHLYFYWYRQILGQKVEFLVSFYNNEISEKSEIFDDQFSVERPDGSNFTLKIRSTKLEDSAMYFCASMRTYEQYFGPGTRLTVT.

The V and J genes are TRBV28 and TRBJ1-2, with D perhaps matching TRBD1 (5 bases). V dropped 7 bases and J dropped 4 bases, with 25 bases sitting between them. The CDR3 consists of 17 residues. Germline V gene lookup returns CDR1 MDHEN and CDR2 SYDVKM. DNA of the CDR3: TGTGCCAGCACCGGTAGGGGTTTACAAGGATTAGTCTATGGCTACACCTTC. Amino acids: CASTGRGLQGLVYGYTF.

The rearrangement links TRBV19 to TRBJ2-1, with a possible D match to TRBD1 (6 bases). This CDR3 has 14 residues. Germline CDR1 is LNHDA and CDR2 is SQIVND (reference sequence). V lost 5 bases and J lost 3, with 11 bases in between. CDR3 nucleotide sequence: TGTGCCAGTAGTTATGGGGGCATCTACAATGAGCAGTTCTTC. Amino acids: CASSYGGIYNEQFF.

The chain joins TRBV7-9 to TRBJ2-7; 8 nucleotides match TRBD1. CDR1 SEHNR and CDR2 FQNEAQ come from the germline V gene (reference sequence). Unmatched junction bases numbered 4, after V lost 3 bases and J lost 3 bases. This CDR3 region has 14 residues. The CDR3 coding sequence is TGTGCCAGCAGCTTTAATGACAGGGGCTACGAGCAGTACTTC. Translation gives CASSFNDRGYEQYF.

V gene TRBV7-2 combines with J gene TRBJ2-7; possibly TRBD2 for D (6 bases). Deletions cut 5 bases from V and 5 bases from J, with 13 bases between. The CDR3 is 13 amino acids. Germline V gene lookup returns CDR1 SGHTA and CDR2 FQGNSA. CDR3 protein: CASSPQGLDEQYF. CDR3 nucleotides: TGTGCCAGCAGCCCCCAGGGACTTGACGAGCAGTACTTC.

The genes are TRBV7-9 and TRBJ2-1; 7 nucleotides agree with TRBD2. With 5 bases clipped from V and 2 bases from J, the junction kept 6 bases outside the gene matches. Germline V CDR1 and CDR2: SEHNR, FQNEAQ (reference sequence). CDR3 size: 15 residues. The CDR3 region is CASSPRSGPYNEQFF. The DNA for the CDR3 is TGTGCCAGCAGCCCCCGTAGCGGGCCCTACAATGAGCAGTTCTTC.

V gene TRBV28 combines with J gene TRBJ1-1; possible D gene TRBD1, 5 bases. V was clipped by 6 bases and J by 2 bases, with 10 bases between them. This CDR3 has 13 amino acids. Germline assignment: CDR1 MDHEN and CDR2 SYDVKM. CDR3 amino acids: CASRGRTNTEAFF. CDR3 in DNA: TGTGCCAGCAGGGGGCGGACCAACACTGAAGCTTTCTTT.

The count of this clone is one. This chain joins TRBV28 and TRBJ2-2, with D possibly TRBD1 on 7 matching bases. CDR3 length: 16 residues. Trimming shortened V by 7 bases and J by 4 bases, and 19 bases separated the two germline ends. Germline assignment: CDR1 MDHEN and CDR2 SYDVKM. The CDR3 coding sequence is TGTGCCAGCATCGGGGGACAGACATTATCCACCGGGGAGCTGTTTTTT. Amino acid sequence: CASIGGQTLSTGELFF.

The rearrangement uses TRBV15 and TRBJ1-4; weak D call: TRBD1 (6 bases). CDR1 is LNHNV and CDR2 is YYDKDF in the germline V gene (reference sequence). CDR3 length: 14 amino acids. V shed 5 bases and J shed 8 bases, with 15 bases lying between them. The CDR3 DNA is TGTGCCACCAGCGGGAACAGGGTCGGGGAAAAACTGTTTTTT. This translates into CATSGNRVGEKLFF. The full variable domain, completed using reference TRBV15 and TRBJ1-4, is DAMVIQNPRYQVTQFGKPVTLSCSQTLNHNVMYWYQQKSSQAPKLLFHYYDKDFNNEADTPDNFQSRRPNTSFCFLDIRSPGLGDTAMYLCATSGNRVGEKLFFGSGTQLSVL.

The rearrangement links TRBV11-3 to TRBJ2-3, with D possibly being TRBD2 (8 bases). Trimming pared 0 bases from V and 1 base from J, leaving 14 bases between. The CDR3 consists of 17 residues. Germline CDR1 is SGHNT and CDR2 is YENEEA. The CDR3 DNA sequence: TGTGCCAGCAGCTTAGATCGGGAGGGGGCCGGCACAGATACGCAGTATTTT. Its protein product is CASSLDREGAGTDTQYF.

The rearrangement uses TRBV10-1 and TRBJ2-1, with 7 bases fitting TRBD1. The CDR3 runs 13 residues. With V trimmed by 6 bases and J by 5 bases, 4 bases remained unmatched. The germline V gene encodes CDR1 WNHNN and CDR2 SYGVQD (reference sequence). Here the CDR3 reads CASRGTGDNEQFF. CDR3 in DNA: TGCGCCAGCAGGGGTACAGGGGACAATGAGCAGTTCTTC.